The rows below give T cell receptor beta chains drawn from one sample of a study of glioma-infiltrating T cells after dendritic cell vaccination. The repertoire was sequenced with immunoSEQ multiplex PCR; TCRdb's copy has only in-frame clones and lacks some. This sample has roughly 100,000 clones, with roughly 79% found just once. The sequencing here drew on blood, taken before dendritic cell vaccination. These receptors originate from a human donor with glioblastoma. Both conserved end residues are trimmed from each CDR3. Rows give clone size only sometimes, using once, few, many, or a class for an expanded clone.

clone size | V gene | CDR3 protein
NA | TRBV14 | ASSQARGGYEQY
NA | TRBV2 | ASSGLAGVDGEQY
NA | TRBV30 | AWRAQGGTDTQY
few | TRBV5-6 | ASSQTGGSPLH
NA | TRBV6-6 | ASRKQGTDYEQY
NA | TRBV30 | VWSKPGVSYEQY
NA | TRBV19 | ASSMSGTAQKLF
NA | TRBV5-1 | ASSLAAGSQNIQY
NA | TRBV15 | ATSRGAGSAEAF
NA | TRBV5-1 | ASSGTGFHEQY
NA | TRBV6-6 | ASSPLSSYNSPLH
NA | TRBV11-3 | ASSLDLSGDTDTQY
NA | TRBV27 | ASTAFAGGGPFDTQY
NA | TRBV5-8 | ASSSQGWSVVDTQY
NA | TRBV6-1 | AGRAGGTYEQY
NA | TRBV11-3 | ASSLGSNYGYT
NA | TRBV9 | ASSAAGGGDYGYT
NA | TRBV5-1 | ASSWGGRTPINPYEQY
NA | TRBV7-9 | ASSLDPGSNSPLH
NA | TRBV19 | ASSQRQGGNSPLH
NA | TRBV5-4 | ASSLSSETQY
once | TRBV7-9 | ASSSTGGSNTEAF
NA | TRBV7-9 | ASSFFDRPYNEQF